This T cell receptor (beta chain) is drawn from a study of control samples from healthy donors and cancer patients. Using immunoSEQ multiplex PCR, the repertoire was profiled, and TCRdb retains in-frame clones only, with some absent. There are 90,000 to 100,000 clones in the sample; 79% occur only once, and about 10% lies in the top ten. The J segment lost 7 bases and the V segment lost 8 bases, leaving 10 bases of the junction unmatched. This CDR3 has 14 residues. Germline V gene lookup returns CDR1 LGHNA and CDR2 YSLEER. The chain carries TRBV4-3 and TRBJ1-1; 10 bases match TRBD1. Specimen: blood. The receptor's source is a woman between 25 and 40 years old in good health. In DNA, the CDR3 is TGCGCCAGCGCAATGACAGGGGGCGTTAATGAAGCTTTCTTT. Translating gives CASAMTGGVNEAFF.